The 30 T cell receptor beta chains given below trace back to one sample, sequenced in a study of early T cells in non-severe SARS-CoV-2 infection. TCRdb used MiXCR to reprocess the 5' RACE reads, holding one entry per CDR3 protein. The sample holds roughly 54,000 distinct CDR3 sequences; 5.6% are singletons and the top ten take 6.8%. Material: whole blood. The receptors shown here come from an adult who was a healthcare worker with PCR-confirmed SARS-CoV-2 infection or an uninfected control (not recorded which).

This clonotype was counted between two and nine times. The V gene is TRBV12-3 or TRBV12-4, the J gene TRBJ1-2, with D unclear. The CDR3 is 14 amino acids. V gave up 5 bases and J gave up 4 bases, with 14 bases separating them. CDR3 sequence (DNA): TGTGCCAGCAGTCTTGACTCCAATGGCTATGGCTACACCTTC. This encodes CASSLDSNGYGYTF.

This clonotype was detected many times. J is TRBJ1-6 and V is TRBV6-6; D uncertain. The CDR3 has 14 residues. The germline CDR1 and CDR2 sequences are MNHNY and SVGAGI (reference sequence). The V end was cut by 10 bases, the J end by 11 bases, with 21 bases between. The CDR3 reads CATYPGLPVAPLHF. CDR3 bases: TGTGCCACCTATCCGGGCCTCCCCGTGGCACCCCTCCACTTT.

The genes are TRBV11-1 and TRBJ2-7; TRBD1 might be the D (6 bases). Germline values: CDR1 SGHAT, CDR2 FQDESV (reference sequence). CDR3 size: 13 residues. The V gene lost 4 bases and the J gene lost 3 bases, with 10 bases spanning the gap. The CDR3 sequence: CASSSQGYYEQYF. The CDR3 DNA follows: TGTGCCAGCAGCTCCCAGGGGTACTACGAGCAGTACTTC.

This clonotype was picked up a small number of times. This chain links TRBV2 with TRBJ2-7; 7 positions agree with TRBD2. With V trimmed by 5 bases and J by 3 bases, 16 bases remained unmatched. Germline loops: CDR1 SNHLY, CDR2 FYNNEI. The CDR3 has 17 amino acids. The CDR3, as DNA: TGTGCCAGCAGTCTTAAGACTAGCTACCTTATAGGCTACGAGCAGTACTTC. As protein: CASSLKTSYLIGYEQYF. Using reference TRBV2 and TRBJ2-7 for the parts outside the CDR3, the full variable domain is EPEVTQTPSHQVTQMGQEVILRCVPISNHLYFYWYRQILGQKVEFLVSFYNNEISEKSEIFDDQFSVERPDGSNFTLKIRSTKLEDSAMYFCASSLKTSYLIGYEQYFGPGTRLTVT.

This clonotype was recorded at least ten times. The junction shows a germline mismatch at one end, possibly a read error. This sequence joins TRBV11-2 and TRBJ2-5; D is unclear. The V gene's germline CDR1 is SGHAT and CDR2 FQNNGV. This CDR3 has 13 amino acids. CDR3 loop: CASSPTHQETQYF. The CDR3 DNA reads TGTGCCAGCAGCCCGACACACCAGGAGACCCAGTACTTC.

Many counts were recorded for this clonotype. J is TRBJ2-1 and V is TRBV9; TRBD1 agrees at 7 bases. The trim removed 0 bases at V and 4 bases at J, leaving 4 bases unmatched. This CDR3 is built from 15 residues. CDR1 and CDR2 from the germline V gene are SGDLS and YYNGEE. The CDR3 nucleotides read TGTGCCAGCAGCGTAGTCCCAGGGGGATACAATGAGCAGTTCTTC. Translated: CASSVVPGGYNEQFF.

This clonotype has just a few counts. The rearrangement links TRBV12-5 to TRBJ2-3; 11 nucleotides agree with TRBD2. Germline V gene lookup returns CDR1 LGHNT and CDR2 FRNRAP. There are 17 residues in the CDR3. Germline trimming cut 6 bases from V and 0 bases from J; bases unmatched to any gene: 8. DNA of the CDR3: TGTGCTAGTGGCCGACGACTAGCGGGGTCTAGCACAGATACGCAGTATTTT. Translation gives CASGRRLAGSSTDTQYF.

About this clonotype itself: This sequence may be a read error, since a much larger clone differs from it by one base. CDR3 in DNA: TGTGCCAGCCTCCAACGAAGGGTGAATGAGCAGTTCTTC. Translation gives CASLQRRVNEQFF. V usage is TRBV27 and J usage is TRBJ2-1; D gene ambiguous. Per germline, CDR1 MNHEY and CDR2 SMNVEV (reference sequence). Trimming took off 8 bases at V and 7 bases at J, with 15 bases between the two ends. This CDR3 is 13 amino acids long.

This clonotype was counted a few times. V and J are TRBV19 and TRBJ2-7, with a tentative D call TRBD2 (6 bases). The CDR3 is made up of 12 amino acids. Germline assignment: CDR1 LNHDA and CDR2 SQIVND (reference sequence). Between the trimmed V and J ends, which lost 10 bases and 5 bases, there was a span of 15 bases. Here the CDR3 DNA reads TGTGCCACCGGAGGGCCTCAGGACGAGCAGTACTTC. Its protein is CATGGPQDEQYF.

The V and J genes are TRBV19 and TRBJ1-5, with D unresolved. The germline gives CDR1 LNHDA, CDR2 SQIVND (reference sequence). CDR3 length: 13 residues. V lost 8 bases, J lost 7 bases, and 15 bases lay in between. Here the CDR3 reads CASQLAGGQPQHF. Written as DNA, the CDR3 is TGTGCCAGTCAACTCGCGGGAGGCCAGCCCCAGCATTTT. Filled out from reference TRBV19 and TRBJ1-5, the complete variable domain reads DGGITQSPKYLFRKEGQNVTLSCEQNLNHDAMYWYRQDPGQGLRLIYYSQIVNDFQKGDIAEGYSVSREKKESFPLTVTSAQKNPTAFYLCASQLAGGQPQHFGDGTRLSIL.

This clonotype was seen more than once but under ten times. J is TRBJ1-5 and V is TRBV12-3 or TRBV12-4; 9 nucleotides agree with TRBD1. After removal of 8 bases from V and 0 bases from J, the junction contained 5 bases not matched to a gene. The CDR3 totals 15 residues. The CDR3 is CASGRQGDSNQPQHF. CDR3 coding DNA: TGTGCCAGCGGAAGACAGGGGGATAGCAATCAGCCCCAGCATTTT.

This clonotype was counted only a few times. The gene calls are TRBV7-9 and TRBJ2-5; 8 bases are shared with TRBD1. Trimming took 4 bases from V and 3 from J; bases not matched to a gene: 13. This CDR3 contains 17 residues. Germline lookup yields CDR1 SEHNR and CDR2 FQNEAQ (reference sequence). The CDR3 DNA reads TGTGCCAGCAGCTCCCGACAGGGGATAAGTGGCAAAGAGACCCAGTACTTC. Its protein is CASSSRQGISGKETQYF. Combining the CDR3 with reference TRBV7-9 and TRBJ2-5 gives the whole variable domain DTGVSQNPRHKITKRGQNVTFRCDPISEHNRLYWYRQTLGQGPEFLTYFQNEAQLEKSRLLSDRFSAERPKGSFSTLEIQRTEQGDSAMYLCASSSRQGISGKETQYFGPGTRLLVL.

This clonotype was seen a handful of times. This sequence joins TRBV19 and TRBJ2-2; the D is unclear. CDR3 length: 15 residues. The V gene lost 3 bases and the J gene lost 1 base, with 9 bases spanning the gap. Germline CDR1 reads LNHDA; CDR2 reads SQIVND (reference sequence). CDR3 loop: CASSIPKRNTGELFF. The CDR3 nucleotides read TGTGCCAGTAGTATTCCCAAAAGGAACACCGGGGAGCTGTTTTTT. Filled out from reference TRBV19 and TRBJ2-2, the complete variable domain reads DGGITQSPKYLFRKEGQNVTLSCEQNLNHDAMYWYRQDPGQGLRLIYYSQIVNDFQKGDIAEGYSVSREKKESFPLTVTSAQKNPTAFYLCASSIPKRNTGELFFGEGSRLTVL.

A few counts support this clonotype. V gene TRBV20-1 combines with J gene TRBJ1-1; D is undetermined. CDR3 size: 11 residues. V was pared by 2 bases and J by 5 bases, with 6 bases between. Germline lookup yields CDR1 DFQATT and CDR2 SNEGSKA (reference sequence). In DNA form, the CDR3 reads TGCAGTGCTAGACCACAGACTGAAGCTTTCTTT. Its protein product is CSARPQTEAFF.

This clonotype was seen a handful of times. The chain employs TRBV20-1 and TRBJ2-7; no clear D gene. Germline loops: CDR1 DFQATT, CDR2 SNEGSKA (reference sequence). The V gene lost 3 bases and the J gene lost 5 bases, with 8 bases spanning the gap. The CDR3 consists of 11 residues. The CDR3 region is CSASHENEQYF. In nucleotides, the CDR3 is TGCAGTGCTAGCCACGAAAACGAGCAGTACTTC.

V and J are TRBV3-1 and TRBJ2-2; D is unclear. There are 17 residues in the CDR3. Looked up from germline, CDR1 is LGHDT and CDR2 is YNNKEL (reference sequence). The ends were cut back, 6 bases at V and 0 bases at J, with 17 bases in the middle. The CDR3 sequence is CASRLSGASANTGELFF. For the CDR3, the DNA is TGTGCCAGCAGACTATCAGGAGCCTCAGCGAACACCGGGGAGCTGTTTTTT. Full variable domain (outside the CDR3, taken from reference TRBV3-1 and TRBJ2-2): DTAVSQTPKYLVTQMGNDKSIKCEQNLGHDTMYWYKQDSKKFLKIMFSYNNKELIINETVPNRFSPKSPDKAHLNLHINSLELGDSAVYFCASRLSGASANTGELFFGEGSRLTVL.

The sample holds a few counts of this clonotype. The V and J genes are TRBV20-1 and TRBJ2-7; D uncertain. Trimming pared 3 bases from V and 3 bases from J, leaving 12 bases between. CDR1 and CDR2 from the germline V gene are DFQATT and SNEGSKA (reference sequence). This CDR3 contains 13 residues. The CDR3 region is CSASATGYYEQYF. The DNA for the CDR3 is TGCAGTGCTAGCGCTACGGGTTACTACGAGCAGTACTTC.

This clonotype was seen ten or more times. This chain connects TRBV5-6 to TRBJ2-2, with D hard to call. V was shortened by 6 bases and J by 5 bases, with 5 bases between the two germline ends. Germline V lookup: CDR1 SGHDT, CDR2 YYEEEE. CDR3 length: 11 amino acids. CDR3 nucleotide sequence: TGTGCCAGCACCTCTACCGGGGAGCTGTTTTTT. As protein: CASTSTGELFF.

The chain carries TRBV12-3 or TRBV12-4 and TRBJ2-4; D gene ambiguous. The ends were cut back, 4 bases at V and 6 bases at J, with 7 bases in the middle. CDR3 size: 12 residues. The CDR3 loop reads CASSYDGNIQYF. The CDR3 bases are TGTGCCAGCAGTTACGACGGAAACATTCAGTACTTC.

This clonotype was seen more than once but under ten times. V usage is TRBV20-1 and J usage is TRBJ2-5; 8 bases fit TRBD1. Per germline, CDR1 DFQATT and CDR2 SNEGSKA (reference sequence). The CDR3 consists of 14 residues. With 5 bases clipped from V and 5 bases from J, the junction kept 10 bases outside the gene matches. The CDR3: CSALDRVVQETQYF. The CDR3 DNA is TGCAGTGCTCTGGACAGGGTAGTTCAGGAGACCCAGTACTTC.

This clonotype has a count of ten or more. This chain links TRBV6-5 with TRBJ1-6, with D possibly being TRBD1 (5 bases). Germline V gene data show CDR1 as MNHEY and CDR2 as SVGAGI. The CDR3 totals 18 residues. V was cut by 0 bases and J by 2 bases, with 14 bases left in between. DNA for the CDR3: TGTGCCAGCAGTTACTCGAAGGCAGGGCCCGCCTATAATTCACCCCTCCACTTT. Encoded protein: CASSYSKAGPAYNSPLHF.

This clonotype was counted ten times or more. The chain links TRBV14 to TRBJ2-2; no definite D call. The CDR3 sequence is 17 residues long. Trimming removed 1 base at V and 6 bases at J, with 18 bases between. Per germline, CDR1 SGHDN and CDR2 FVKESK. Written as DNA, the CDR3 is TGTGCCAGCAGCCAAGTTCGCACCATTCGGAATTCCGGGGAGCTGTTTTTT. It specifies CASSQVRTIRNSGELFF.

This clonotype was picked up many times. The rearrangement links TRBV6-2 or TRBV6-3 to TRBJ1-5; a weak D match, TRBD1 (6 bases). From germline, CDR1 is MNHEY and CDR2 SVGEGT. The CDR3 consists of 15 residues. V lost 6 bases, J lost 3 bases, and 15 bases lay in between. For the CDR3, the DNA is TGTGCCAGCAGACCCGTAGGGGGATCCAATCAGCCCCAGCATTTT. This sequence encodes CASRPVGGSNQPQHF.

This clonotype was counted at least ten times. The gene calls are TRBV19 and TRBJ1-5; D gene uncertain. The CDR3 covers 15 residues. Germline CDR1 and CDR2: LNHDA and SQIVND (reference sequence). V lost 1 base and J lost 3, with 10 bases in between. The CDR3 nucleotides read TGTGCCAGTAGTATAGCGGCAGGTAACAATCAGCCCCAGCATTTT. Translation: CASSIAAGNNQPQHF.

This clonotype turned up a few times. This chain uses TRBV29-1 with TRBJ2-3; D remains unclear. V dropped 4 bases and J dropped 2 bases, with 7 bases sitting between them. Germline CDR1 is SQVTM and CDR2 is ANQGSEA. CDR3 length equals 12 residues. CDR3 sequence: CSVVTYTDTQYF. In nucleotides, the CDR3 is TGCAGCGTTGTTACTTACACAGATACGCAGTATTTT.

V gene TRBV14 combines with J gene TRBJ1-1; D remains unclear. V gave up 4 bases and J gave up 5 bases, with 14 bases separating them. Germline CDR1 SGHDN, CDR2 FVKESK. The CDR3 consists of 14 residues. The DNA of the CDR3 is TGTGCCAGCAGCCGGGCCTATAGGCAAACTGAAGCTTTCTTT. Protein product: CASSRAYRQTEAFF.

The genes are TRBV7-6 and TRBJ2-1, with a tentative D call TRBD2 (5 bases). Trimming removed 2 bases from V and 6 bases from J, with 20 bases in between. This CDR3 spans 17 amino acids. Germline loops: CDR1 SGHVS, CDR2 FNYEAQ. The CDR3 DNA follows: TGTGCCAGCAGCTTACGGCTTAGCGAGCACCTGGGCAATGAGCAGTTCTTC. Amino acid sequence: CASSLRLSEHLGNEQFF.

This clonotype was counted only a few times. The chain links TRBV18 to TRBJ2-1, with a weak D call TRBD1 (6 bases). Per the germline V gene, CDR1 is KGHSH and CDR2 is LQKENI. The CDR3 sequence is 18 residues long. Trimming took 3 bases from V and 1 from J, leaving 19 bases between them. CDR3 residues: CASSPLRLAGASYNEQFF. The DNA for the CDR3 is TGTGCCAGCTCACCCTTAAGGTTGGCAGGGGCTTCCTACAATGAGCAGTTCTTC. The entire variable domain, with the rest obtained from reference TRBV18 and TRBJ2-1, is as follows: NAGVMQNPRHLVRRRGQEARLRCSPMKGHSHVYWYRQLPEEGLKFMVYLQKENIIDESGMPKERFSAEFPKEGPSILRIQQVVRGDSAAYFCASSPLRLAGASYNEQFFGPGTRLTVL.

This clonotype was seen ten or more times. The CDR3 DNA reads as TGTGCCAGCAGTCTAGGGACAGGGCAAGAGACCCAGTACTTC. Translated: CASSLGTGQETQYF. The rearrangement uses TRBV27 and TRBJ2-5, with 9 bases identical to TRBD1. Trimming removed 5 bases from V and 2 bases from J; junction bases left unmatched: 3. This CDR3 has 14 amino acids. Germline CDR1 MNHEY, CDR2 SMNVEV (reference sequence).

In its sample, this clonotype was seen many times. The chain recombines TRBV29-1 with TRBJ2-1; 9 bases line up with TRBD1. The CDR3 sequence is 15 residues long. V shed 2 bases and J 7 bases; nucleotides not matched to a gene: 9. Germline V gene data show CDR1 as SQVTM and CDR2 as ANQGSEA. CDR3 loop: CSVEPTGGGRNEQFF. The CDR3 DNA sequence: TGCAGCGTTGAACCTACAGGGGGCGGTAGGAATGAGCAGTTCTTC.